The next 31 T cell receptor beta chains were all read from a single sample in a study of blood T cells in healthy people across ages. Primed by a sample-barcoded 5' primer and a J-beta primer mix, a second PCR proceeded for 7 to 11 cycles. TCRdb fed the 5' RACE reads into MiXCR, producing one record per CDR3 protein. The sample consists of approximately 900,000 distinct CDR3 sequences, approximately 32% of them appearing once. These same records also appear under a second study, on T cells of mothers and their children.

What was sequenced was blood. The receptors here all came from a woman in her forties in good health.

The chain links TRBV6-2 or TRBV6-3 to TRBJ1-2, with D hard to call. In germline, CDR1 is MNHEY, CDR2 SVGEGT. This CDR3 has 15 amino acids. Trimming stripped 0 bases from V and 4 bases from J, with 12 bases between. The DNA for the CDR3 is TGTGCCAGCAGTTACTCGGGGAGAGACTTCTATGGCTACACCTTC. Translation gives CASSYSGRDFYGYTF.

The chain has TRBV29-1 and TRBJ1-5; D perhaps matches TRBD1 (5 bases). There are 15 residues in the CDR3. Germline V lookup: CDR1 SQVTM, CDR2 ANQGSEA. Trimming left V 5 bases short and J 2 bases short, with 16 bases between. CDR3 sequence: CSVYSGTSGNQPQHF. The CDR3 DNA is TGCAGCGTTTATTCGGGGACCAGCGGCAATCAGCCCCAGCATTTT.

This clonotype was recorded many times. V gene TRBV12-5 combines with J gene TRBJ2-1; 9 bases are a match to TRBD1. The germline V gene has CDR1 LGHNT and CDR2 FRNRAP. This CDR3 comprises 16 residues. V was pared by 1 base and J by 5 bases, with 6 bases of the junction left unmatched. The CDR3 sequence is CASGLAIGTGNNEQFF. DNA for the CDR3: TGTGCTAGTGGTTTGGCAATCGGGACAGGGAACAATGAGCAGTTCTTC.

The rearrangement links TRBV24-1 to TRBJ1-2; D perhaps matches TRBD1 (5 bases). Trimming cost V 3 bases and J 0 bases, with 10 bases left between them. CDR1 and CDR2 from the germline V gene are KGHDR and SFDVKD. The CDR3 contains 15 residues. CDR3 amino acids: CATSDQTATNYGYTF. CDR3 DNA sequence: TGTGCCACCAGTGATCAGACAGCGACTAACTATGGCTACACCTTC.

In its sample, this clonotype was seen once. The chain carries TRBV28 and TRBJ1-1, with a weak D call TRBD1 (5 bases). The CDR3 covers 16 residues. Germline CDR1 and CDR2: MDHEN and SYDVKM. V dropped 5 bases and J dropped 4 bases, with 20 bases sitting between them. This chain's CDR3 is CASSTPGGAKVTEAFF. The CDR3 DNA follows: TGTGCCAGCAGTACTCCTGGAGGGGCGAAGGTCACTGAAGCTTTCTTT.

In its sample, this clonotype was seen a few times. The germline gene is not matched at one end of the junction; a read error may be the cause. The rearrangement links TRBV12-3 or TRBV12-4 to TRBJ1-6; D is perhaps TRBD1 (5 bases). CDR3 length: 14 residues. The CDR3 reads CVSSFGQSNSPLHF. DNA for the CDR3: TGTGTCAGCAGTTTTGGACAATCAAATTCACCCCTCCACTTT.

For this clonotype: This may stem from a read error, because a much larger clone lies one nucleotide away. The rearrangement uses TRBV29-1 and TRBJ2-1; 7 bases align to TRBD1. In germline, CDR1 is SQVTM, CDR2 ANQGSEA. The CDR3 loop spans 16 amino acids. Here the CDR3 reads CSVEGSGGRSYDEQFF. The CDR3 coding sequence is TGCAGCGTTGAAGGATCAGGGGGTAGGTCCTACGATGAGCAGTTCTTC.

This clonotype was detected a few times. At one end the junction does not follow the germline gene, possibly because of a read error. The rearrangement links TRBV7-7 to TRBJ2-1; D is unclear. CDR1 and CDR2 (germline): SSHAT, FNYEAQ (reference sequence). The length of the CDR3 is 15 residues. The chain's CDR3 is CASSPTRSYYNEQFF. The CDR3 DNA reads TGTGCTAGCAGCCCTACCCGGAGTTACTACAATGAGCAGTTCTTC.

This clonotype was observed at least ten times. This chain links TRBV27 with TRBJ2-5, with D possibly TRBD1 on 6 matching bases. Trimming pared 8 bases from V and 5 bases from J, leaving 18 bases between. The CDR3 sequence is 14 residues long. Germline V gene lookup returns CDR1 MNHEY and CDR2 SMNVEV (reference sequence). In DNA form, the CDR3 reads TGTGCCAGCTCGACCGCAGGGGCACGGGAGACCCAGTACTTC. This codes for CASSTAGARETQYF.

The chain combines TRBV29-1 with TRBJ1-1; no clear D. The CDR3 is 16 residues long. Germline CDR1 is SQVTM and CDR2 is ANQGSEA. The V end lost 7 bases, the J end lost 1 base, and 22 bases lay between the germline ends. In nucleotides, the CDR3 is TGCAGCGCACCCAACCCGGGTTCGTCTTCGAACACTGAAGCTTTCTTT. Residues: CSAPNPGSSSNTEAFF.

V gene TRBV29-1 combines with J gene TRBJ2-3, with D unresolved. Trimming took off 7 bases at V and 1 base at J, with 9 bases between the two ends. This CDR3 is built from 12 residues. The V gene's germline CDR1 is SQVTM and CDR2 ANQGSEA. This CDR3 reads CSGWHRTDTQYF. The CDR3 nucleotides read TGCAGCGGGTGGCACCGCACAGATACGCAGTATTTT.

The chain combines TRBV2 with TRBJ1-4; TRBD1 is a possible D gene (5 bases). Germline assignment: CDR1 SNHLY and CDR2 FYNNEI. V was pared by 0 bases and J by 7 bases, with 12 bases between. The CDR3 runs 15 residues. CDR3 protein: CASSEALGRCEKLFF. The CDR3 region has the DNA TGTGCCAGCAGTGAAGCGCTGGGGCGATGTGAAAAACTGTTTTTT.

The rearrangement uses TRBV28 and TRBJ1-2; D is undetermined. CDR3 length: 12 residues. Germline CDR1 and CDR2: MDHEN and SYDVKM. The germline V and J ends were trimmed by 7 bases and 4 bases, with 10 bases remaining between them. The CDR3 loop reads CASTTMGYGYTF. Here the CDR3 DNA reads TGTGCCAGCACCACTATGGGCTATGGCTACACCTTC.

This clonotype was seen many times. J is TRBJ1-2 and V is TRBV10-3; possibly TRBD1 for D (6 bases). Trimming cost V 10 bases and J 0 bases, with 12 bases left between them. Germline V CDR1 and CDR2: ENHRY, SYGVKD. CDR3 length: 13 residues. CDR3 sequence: CATRTVTNYGYTF. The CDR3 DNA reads TGTGCCACCCGGACAGTGACTAACTATGGCTACACCTTC.

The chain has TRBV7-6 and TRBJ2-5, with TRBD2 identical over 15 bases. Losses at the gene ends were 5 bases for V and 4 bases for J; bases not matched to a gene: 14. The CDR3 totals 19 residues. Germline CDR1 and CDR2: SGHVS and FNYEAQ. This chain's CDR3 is CASSPGLAGGPGAGETQYF. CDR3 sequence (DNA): TGTGCCAGCAGCCCAGGACTAGCGGGGGGGCCTGGCGCGGGAGAGACCCAGTACTTC.

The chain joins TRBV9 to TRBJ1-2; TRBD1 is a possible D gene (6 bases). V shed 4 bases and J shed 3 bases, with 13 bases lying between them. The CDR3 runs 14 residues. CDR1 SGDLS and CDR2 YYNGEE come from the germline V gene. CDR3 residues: CASSPATGYYGYTF. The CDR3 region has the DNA TGTGCCAGCAGCCCTGCGACAGGATACTATGGCTACACCTTC.

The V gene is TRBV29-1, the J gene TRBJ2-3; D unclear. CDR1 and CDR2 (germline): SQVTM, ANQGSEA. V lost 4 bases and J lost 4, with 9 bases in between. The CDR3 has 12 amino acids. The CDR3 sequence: CSVGLWSDTQYF. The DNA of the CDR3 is TGCAGCGTTGGGCTCTGGTCAGATACGCAGTATTTT.

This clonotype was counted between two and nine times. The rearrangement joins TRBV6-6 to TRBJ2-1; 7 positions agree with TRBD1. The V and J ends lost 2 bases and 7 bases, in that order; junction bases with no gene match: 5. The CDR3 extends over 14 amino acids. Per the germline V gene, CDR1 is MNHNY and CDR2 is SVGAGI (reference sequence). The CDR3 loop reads CASSYLGQTNEQFF. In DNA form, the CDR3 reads TGTGCCAGCAGTTACCTGGGACAGACAAATGAGCAGTTCTTC.

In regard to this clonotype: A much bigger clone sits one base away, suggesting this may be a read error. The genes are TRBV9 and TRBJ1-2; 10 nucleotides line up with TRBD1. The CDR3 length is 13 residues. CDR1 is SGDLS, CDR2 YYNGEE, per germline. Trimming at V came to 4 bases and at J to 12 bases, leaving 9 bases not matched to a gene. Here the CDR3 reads CASSPPGTGDHTF. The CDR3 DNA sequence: TGTGCCAGCAGCCCACCCGGGACAGGGGACCACACCTTC.

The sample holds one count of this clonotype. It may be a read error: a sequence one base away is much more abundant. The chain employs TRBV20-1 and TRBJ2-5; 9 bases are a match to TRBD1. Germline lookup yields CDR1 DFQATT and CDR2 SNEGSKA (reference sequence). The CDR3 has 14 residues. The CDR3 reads CSALGGQGQESQYF. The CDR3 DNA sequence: TGCAGTGCCCTCGGGGGACAGGGACAAGAGTCCCAGTACTTC.

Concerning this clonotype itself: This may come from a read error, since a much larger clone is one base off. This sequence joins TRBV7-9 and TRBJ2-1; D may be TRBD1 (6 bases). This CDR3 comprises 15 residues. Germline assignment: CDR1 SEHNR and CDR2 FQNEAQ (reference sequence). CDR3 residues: CTSSPGADPYNEQFF. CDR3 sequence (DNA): TGTACCAGCAGCCCAGGGGCGGACCCCTACAATGAGCAGTTCTTC.

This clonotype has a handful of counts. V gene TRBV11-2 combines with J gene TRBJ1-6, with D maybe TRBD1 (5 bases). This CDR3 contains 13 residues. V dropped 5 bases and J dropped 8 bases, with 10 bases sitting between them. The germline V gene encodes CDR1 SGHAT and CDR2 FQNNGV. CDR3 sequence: CASSPGFYSPLHF. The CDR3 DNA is TGTGCCAGCAGCCCAGGGTTTTATTCACCCCTCCACTTT.

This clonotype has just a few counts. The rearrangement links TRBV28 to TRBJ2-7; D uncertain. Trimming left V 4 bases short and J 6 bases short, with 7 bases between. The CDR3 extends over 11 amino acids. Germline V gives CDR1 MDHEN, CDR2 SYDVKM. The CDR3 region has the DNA TGTGCCAGCAGTTCGACAACCGAGCAGTACTTC. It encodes CASSSTTEQYF. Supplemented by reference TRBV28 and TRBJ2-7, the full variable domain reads DVKVTQSSRYLVKRTGEKVFLECVQDMDHENMFWYRQDPGLGLRLIYFSYDVKMKEKGDIPEGYSVSREKKERFSLILESASTNQTSMYLCASSSTTEQYFGPGTRLTVT.

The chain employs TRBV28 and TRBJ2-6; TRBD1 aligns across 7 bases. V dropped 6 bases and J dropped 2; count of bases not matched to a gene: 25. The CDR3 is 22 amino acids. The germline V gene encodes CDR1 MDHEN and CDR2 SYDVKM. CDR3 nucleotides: TGTGCCAGCAGGATATTCCCCTCAAGGGGCAGGGGGAGAAATCCTGGGGCCAACGTCCTGACTTTC. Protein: CASRIFPSRGRGRNPGANVLTF.

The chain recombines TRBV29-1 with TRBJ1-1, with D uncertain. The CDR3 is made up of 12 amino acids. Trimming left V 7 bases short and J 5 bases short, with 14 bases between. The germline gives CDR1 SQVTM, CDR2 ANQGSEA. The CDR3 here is CSAYDGGTEAFF. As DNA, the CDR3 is TGCAGCGCCTACGATGGCGGGACTGAAGCTTTCTTT.

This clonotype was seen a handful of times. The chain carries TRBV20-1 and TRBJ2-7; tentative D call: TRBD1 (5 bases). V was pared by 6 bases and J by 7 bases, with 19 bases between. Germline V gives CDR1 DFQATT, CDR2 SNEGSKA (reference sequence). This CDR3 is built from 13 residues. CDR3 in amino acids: CSARNRQYNEQYF. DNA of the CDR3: TGCAGTGCCAGGAATCGACAGTACAATGAGCAGTACTTC.

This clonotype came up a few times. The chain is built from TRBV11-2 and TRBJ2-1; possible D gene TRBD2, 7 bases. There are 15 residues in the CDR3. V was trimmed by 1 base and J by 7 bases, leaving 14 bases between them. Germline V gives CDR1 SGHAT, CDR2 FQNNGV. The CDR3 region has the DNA TGTGCCAGCAGCTTAGTGCGGGGGCCCTTGAATGAGCAGTTCTTC. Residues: CASSLVRGPLNEQFF.

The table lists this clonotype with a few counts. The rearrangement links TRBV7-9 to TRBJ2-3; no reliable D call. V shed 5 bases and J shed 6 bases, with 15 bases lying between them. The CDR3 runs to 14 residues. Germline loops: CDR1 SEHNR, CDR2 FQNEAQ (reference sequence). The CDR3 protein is CASSPQRERDTQYF. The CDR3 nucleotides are TGTGCCAGCAGCCCCCAACGCGAGAGGGATACGCAGTATTTT. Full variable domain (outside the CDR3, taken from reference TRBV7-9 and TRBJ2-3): DTGVSQNPRHKITKRGQNVTFRCDPISEHNRLYWYRQTLGQGPEFLTYFQNEAQLEKSRLLSDRFSAERPKGSFSTLEIQRTEQGDSAMYLCASSPQRERDTQYFGPGTRLTVL.

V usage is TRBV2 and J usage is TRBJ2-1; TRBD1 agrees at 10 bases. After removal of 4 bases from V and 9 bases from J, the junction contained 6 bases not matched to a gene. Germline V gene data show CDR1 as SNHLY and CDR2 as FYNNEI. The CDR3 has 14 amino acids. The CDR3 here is CASSAGQGDAEQFF. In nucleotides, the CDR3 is TGTGCCAGCAGTGCTGGACAGGGGGATGCTGAGCAGTTCTTC.

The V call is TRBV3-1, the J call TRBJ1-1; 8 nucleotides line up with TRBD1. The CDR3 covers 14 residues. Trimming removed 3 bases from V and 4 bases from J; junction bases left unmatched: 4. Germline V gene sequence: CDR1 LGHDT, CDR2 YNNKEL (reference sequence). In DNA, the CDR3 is TGTGCCAGCAGCCAGGGCAGGGGGCGCACTGAAGCTTTCTTT. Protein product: CASSQGRGRTEAFF.

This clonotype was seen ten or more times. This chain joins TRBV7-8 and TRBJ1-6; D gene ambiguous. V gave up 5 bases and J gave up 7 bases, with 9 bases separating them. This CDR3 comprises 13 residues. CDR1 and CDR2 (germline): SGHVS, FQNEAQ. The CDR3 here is CASSLEQNSPLHF. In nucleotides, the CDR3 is TGTGCCAGCAGCCTGGAGCAAAATTCACCCCTCCACTTT. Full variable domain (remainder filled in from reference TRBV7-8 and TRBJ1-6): GAGVSQSPRYKVAKRGQDVALRCDPISGHVSLFWYQQALGQGPEFLTYFQNEAQLDKSGLPSDRFFAERPEGSVSTLKIQRTQQEDSAVYLCASSLEQNSPLHFGNGTRLTVT.